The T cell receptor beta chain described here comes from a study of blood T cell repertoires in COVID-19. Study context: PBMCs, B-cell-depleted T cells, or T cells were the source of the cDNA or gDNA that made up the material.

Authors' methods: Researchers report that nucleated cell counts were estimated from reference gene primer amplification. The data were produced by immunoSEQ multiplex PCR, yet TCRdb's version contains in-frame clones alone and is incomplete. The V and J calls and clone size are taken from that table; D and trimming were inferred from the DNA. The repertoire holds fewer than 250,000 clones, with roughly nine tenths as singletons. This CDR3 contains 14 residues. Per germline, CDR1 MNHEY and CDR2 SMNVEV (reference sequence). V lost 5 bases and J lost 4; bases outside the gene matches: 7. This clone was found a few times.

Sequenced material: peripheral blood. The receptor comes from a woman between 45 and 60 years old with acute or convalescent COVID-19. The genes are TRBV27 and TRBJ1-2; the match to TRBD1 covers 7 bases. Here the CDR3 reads CASSRDRQFYGYTF. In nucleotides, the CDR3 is TGTGCCAGCAGTAGGGACAGACAATTCTATGGCTACACCTTC.